One sample yielded the 10 T cell receptor beta chains listed below, sequenced in a study of cytomegalovirus exposure and HLA in healthy donors. In the PCR, 60 Vbeta and 13 Jbeta primers were used. TCRdb keeps only in-frame clones here, not all; method: immunoSEQ multiplex PCR. The sample includes 60,000 to 85,000 clones. Sample: PBMCs. The receptor set was obtained from a middle-aged man in good health and CMV-seropositive.

The genes are TRBV6-5 and TRBJ2-6; D might be TRBD1 (6 bases). V lost 4 bases, J lost 0 bases, and 7 bases lay in between. This CDR3 has 15 amino acids. Germline lookup yields CDR1 MNHEY and CDR2 SVGAGI. The CDR3 loop reads CASSSGHSGANVLTF. Here the CDR3 DNA reads TGTGCCAGCAGTTCGGGACACTCTGGGGCCAACGTCCTGACTTTC.

The chain has TRBV4-2 and TRBJ1-4; no clear D gene. V gave up 2 bases and J gave up 6 bases, with 10 bases separating them. The V gene's germline CDR1 is LGHNA and CDR2 YNFKEQ. The CDR3 has 14 residues. CDR3 loop: CASSQQLLDEKLFF. CDR3 in DNA: TGTGCCAGCAGCCAACAGCTCCTAGATGAAAAACTGTTTTTT.

The chain joins TRBV19 to TRBJ1-6; 9 bases fit TRBD1. The germline V gene has CDR1 LNHDA and CDR2 SQIVND (reference sequence). V lost 3 bases, J lost 8 bases, and 5 bases stayed unmatched. CDR3 size: 15 residues. CDR3 amino acids: CASSISGTGYSPLHF. The CDR3 region has the DNA TGTGCCAGTAGTATTTCCGGGACAGGGTATTCACCCCTCCACTTT. Based on the CDR3 plus reference TRBV19 and TRBJ1-6, the full variable domain is DGGITQSPKYLFRKEGQNVTLSCEQNLNHDAMYWYRQDPGQGLRLIYYSQIVNDFQKGDIAEGYSVSREKKESFPLTVTSAQKNPTAFYLCASSISGTGYSPLHFGNGTRLTVT.

The chain employs TRBV5-1 and TRBJ1-3; 9 positions agree with TRBD1. The CDR3 has 16 residues. CDR1 SGHRS and CDR2 YFSETQ come from the germline V gene. The V and J ends lost 0 bases and 2 bases, in that order; junction bases with no gene match: 3. CDR3 bases: TGCGCCAGCAGCTTGGGGACAGGGGATGCTGGAAACACCATATATTTT. Its protein product is CASSLGTGDAGNTIYF.

V and J are TRBV19 and TRBJ2-1, with D possibly TRBD2 on 6 matching bases. This CDR3 comprises 14 residues. Germline CDR1 reads LNHDA; CDR2 reads SQIVND (reference sequence). V was pared by 9 bases and J by 7 bases, with 19 bases between. In DNA form, the CDR3 reads TGTGCCAGCATGGGACGGGAGTCGGGAAATGAGCAGTTCTTC. Its protein product is CASMGRESGNEQFF.

The chain joins TRBV29-1 to TRBJ1-2; D may be TRBD1 (6 bases). The germline V and J ends were trimmed by 0 bases and 8 bases, with 7 bases remaining between them. CDR3 length: 11 amino acids. Germline V lookup: CDR1 SQVTM, CDR2 ANQGSEA. CDR3 in DNA: TGCAGCGTTGAAGACAGGGGAGGCTACACCTTC. Its protein product is CSVEDRGGYTF.

The chain has TRBV30 and TRBJ1-2; 7 positions agree with TRBD1. The V segment lost 2 bases and the J segment 6 bases; nucleotides outside the gene matches: 6. The V gene's germline CDR1 is GTSNPN and CDR2 SVGIG (reference sequence). The CDR3 runs to 13 residues. The CDR3 coding sequence is TGTGCCTGGAGTCCCGGGACAGAAAATGGCTACACCTTC. Amino acids: CAWSPGTENGYTF.

The genes are TRBV11-2 and TRBJ2-3, with 8 bases lining up with TRBD2. CDR1 is SGHAT and CDR2 is FQNNGV in the germline V gene. V trimming: 1 base; J trimming: 0 bases; junction bases outside the gene matches: 0. The CDR3 extends over 15 amino acids. The CDR3 DNA sequence: TGTGCCAGCAGCTTAGCTAGCGGGAGCACAGATACGCAGTATTTT. Protein: CASSLASGSTDTQYF.

V is TRBV10-3 and J is TRBJ1-3; D is perhaps TRBD1 (5 bases). The CDR3 loop spans 14 amino acids. The V end lost 6 bases, the J end lost 0 bases, and 9 bases lay between the germline ends. From germline, CDR1 is ENHRY and CDR2 SYGVKD. The CDR3 spells CAISSTDSGNTIYF. In nucleotides, the CDR3 is TGTGCCATCAGCTCGACAGACTCTGGAAACACCATATATTTT.

This rearrangement joins TRBV6-4 to TRBJ1-1; tentatively, D is TRBD1 (6 bases). Trimming pared 6 bases from V and 1 base from J, leaving 15 bases between. Germline V gives CDR1 MRHNA, CDR2 SNTAGT. The CDR3 is made up of 15 amino acids. CDR3 DNA sequence: TGTGCCAGCAGCCCGACAGGACGAAGGAACACTGAAGCTTTCTTT. This codes for CASSPTGRRNTEAFF.